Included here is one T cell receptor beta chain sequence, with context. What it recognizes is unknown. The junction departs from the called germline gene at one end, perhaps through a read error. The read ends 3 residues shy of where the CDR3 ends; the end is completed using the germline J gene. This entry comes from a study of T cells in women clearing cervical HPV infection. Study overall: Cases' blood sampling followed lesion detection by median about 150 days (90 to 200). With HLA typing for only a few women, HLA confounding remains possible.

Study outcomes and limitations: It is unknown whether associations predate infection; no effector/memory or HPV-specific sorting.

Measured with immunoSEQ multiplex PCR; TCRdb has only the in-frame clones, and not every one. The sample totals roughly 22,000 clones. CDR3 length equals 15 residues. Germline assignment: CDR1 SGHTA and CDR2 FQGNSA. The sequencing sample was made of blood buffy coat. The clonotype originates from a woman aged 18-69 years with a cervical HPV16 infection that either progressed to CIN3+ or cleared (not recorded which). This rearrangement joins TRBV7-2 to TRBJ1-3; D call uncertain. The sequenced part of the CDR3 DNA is TGTGCCAGCAGCCAAGACGTTAGCTCTGGAAACACA. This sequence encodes CASSQDVSSGNT. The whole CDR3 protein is CASSQDVSSGNTIYF.